These 24 T cell receptor beta chains share one sample of origin, sequenced in a study of post-analysis software for immune sequencing data. Points from the study as a whole: Among roughly five TRBV segments more frequent in patients than controls were TRBV5-6, TRBV5-1 and TRBV20-1.

Built from TCR beta cDNA, the libraries had unique molecular identifiers in them. One entry per CDR3 protein results from TCRdb running MiXCR on the PCR reads. The sample has 400,000 to 500,000 distinct CDR3 sequences; approximately 39% are singletons. These receptors' targets are unknown. Source material: blood. These receptors were collected from a girl aged 2-10 years with multiple sclerosis.

Turning to this clonotype: The junction differs from germline at one of its ends, possibly a read error. This chain uses TRBV2 with TRBJ2-7; D unresolved. The CDR3 sequence is 15 residues long. The germline V gene has CDR1 SNHLY and CDR2 FYNNEI. DNA of the CDR3: TGTGCCAGCAGTCCCCGGCTAGTCGGCTCCCACGAGCAGTACTTC. This encodes CASSPRLVGSHEQYF.

This rearrangement joins TRBV4-1 to TRBJ1-3; D is ambiguous. This CDR3 is 14 amino acids long. V dropped 10 bases and J dropped 0 bases, with 13 bases sitting between them. The V gene's germline CDR1 is MGHRA and CDR2 YSYEKL. CDR3 nucleotide sequence: TGCGCCATCCGGGAAAATCTCTCTGGAAACACCATATATTTT. It yields the protein CAIRENLSGNTIYF.

The chain employs TRBV20-1 and TRBJ2-1, with TRBD2 matching over 12 bases. With 6 bases clipped from V and 5 bases from J, the junction kept 8 bases outside the gene matches. CDR3 length: 15 amino acids. Germline V gives CDR1 DFQATT, CDR2 SNEGSKA (reference sequence). CDR3 amino acids: CSAPLAGGPDNEQFF. Written as DNA, the CDR3 is TGCAGTGCACCTCTAGCGGGAGGGCCGGACAATGAGCAGTTCTTC.

This clonotype has only a few counts. The genes are TRBV4-2 and TRBJ2-7; D might be TRBD1 or TRBD2, each matching 5 bases. V was trimmed by 0 bases and J by 3 bases, leaving 9 bases between them. CDR1 and CDR2 from the germline V gene are LGHNA and YNFKEQ. There are 14 residues in the CDR3. CDR3 protein: CASSQDWDDYEQYF. The CDR3, as DNA: TGTGCCAGCAGCCAAGATTGGGACGACTACGAGCAGTACTTC.

This chain uses TRBV7-9 with TRBJ2-3; weak D call: TRBD2 (6 bases). Looked up from germline, CDR1 is SEHNR and CDR2 is FQNEAQ (reference sequence). CDR3 length: 16 amino acids. Deletions cut 2 bases from V and 5 bases from J, with 17 bases between. For the CDR3, the DNA is TGTGCCAGCAGCTTAACGACGGCAAGGGGAGGAGATACGCAGTATTTT. Residues: CASSLTTARGGDTQYF.

This clonotype was found a few times. The CDR3 nucleotides read TGTGCCAGCAGGCTGTTGGGGACCATCTCTGGGGCCAACGTCCTGACTTTC. This encodes CASRLLGTISGANVLTF. The rearrangement uses TRBV11-2 and TRBJ2-6; D possibly uses TRBD1 or TRBD2 (5 bases each). CDR3 size: 17 residues. Trimming stripped 6 bases from V and 0 bases from J, with 15 bases between. The germline CDR1 and CDR2 sequences are SGHAT and FQNNGV.

The sample holds a few counts of this clonotype. The gene calls are TRBV12-3 or TRBV12-4 and TRBJ2-5, with 8 bases identical to TRBD1. V lost 6 bases, J lost 5 bases, and 8 bases stayed unmatched. The CDR3 covers 14 residues. The CDR3 loop reads CASRVTGDSETQYF. The CDR3 coding sequence is TGTGCCAGCAGAGTGACAGGGGATTCGGAGACCCAGTACTTC.

The rearrangement uses TRBV27 and TRBJ2-7; TRBD2 agrees at 7 bases. The CDR3 length is 14 residues. The junction had 2 bases not matched to a gene; V was cut back by 2 bases and J by 1 base. The germline gives CDR1 MNHEY, CDR2 SMNVEV (reference sequence). The CDR3 DNA reads TGTGCCAGCAGTTTAGCGCGGGAGTCCTACGAGCAGTACTTC. Translation gives CASSLARESYEQYF.

This clonotype was counted between two and nine times. The chain carries TRBV4-3 and TRBJ2-7; 9 bases are shared with TRBD2. The V segment lost 2 bases and the J segment 2 bases; nucleotides outside the gene matches: 4. The germline gives CDR1 LGHNA, CDR2 YSLEER. CDR3 length equals 15 residues. The CDR3 protein is CASSQFLAGAYEQYF. CDR3 in DNA: TGCGCCAGCAGCCAATTTTTAGCGGGAGCCTACGAGCAGTACTTC.

The rearrangement uses TRBV6-1 and TRBJ2-7, with D maybe TRBD1 (5 bases). Germline-derived CDR1 and CDR2 are MNHNS and SASEGT. V was pared by 7 bases and J by 2 bases, with 9 bases between. CDR3 length equals 12 residues. CDR3 nucleotides: TGTGCCAGCATGAGACAGCCCTACGAGCAGTACTTC. Amino acid sequence: CASMRQPYEQYF.

This clonotype came up a few times. The genes are TRBV28 and TRBJ2-5; D is unresolved. This CDR3 is built from 14 residues. The V end was cut by 6 bases, the J end by 11 bases, with 22 bases between. Germline V gives CDR1 MDHEN, CDR2 SYDVKM. The CDR3 bases are TGTGCCAGCAGACCCGTTTGGCCGTTCGGAGAGCAGTACTTC. Translation gives CASRPVWPFGEQYF. Full variable domain (missing parts from reference TRBV28 and TRBJ2-5): DVKVTQSSRYLVKRTGEKVFLECVQDMDHENMFWYRQDPGLGLRLIYFSYDVKMKEKGDIPEGYSVSREKKERFSLILESASTNQTSMYLCASRPVWPFGEQYFGPGTRLLVL.

This CDR3 is CSARDSSGSYEQYF. CDR3 nucleotide sequence: TGCAGTGCTAGAGATTCTAGCGGGAGCTACGAGCAGTACTTC. This chain joins TRBV20-1 and TRBJ2-4; 10 bases line up with TRBD2. The J call may be mistaken, given a closer DNA end match to TRBJ2-7. The V gene's germline CDR1 is DFQATT and CDR2 SNEGSKA (reference sequence). This CDR3 has 14 amino acids.

The chain links TRBV5-1 to TRBJ1-2; the D gene is possibly TRBD1 (5 bases). In germline, CDR1 is SGHRS, CDR2 YFSETQ. This CDR3 spans 14 amino acids. Trimming pared 0 bases from V and 4 bases from J, leaving 10 bases between. As DNA, the CDR3 is TGCGCCAGCAGCTTGGGTCGGGACGGCTATGGCTACACCTTC. Protein sequence: CASSLGRDGYGYTF.

Only a few counts were recorded for this clonotype. V and J are TRBV7-2 and TRBJ2-7, with D perhaps matching TRBD1 (6 bases). CDR1 and CDR2 from the germline V gene are SGHTA and FQGNSA. The V gene lost 8 bases and the J gene lost 3 bases, with 14 bases spanning the gap. This CDR3 contains 13 residues. The DNA of the CDR3 is TGTGCCAGCGGAGACAGGTTTAACTACGAGCAGTACTTC. Translation: CASGDRFNYEQYF.

V gene TRBV20-1 combines with J gene TRBJ1-2; D gene uncertain. CDR1 and CDR2 from the germline V gene are DFQATT and SNEGSKA (reference sequence). The CDR3 spans 14 residues. With 6 bases removed from V and 2 bases from J, the gap between germline ends came to 16 bases. The DNA for the CDR3 is TGCAGTGCCAGAAGAACAGAACCCAACTATGGCTACACCTTC. Protein sequence: CSARRTEPNYGYTF.

The chain links TRBV20-1 to TRBJ2-1; 12 bases are shared with TRBD2. The CDR3 totals 14 residues. Germline lookup yields CDR1 DFQATT and CDR2 SNEGSKA (reference sequence). V was clipped by 6 bases and J by 4 bases; unmatched bases: 4. The CDR3 sequence is CSAYGTSGYNEQFF. The CDR3 DNA is TGCAGTGCCTACGGGACTAGCGGGTACAATGAGCAGTTCTTC.

V usage is TRBV6-5 and J usage is TRBJ1-6; 11 positions agree with TRBD1. CDR1 MNHEY and CDR2 SVGAGI come from the germline V gene. Trimming cost V 0 bases and J 7 bases; bases outside gene matches: 8. This CDR3 contains 18 residues. The CDR3 spells CASSYSKDRGRRNSPLHF. CDR3 DNA: TGTGCCAGCAGTTACTCAAAGGACAGGGGGCGCAGAAATTCACCCCTCCACTTT.

In this sample, this clonotype turned up a few times. Written as DNA, the CDR3 is TGCAGTGCTAGCCCACTTCACGAGCAGTACTTC. Amino acids: CSASPLHEQYF. The V call is TRBV20-1, the J call TRBJ2-7; D not resolved. Per the germline V gene, CDR1 is DFQATT and CDR2 is SNEGSKA (reference sequence). Trimming left V 3 bases short and J 5 bases short, with 8 bases between. The CDR3 has 11 amino acids.

This clonotype was counted only a few times. The CDR3 reads CASRSDRGSSYNEQFF. Written as DNA, the CDR3 is TGTGCCAGCAGGTCCGACAGGGGCAGCTCCTACAATGAGCAGTTCTTC. The rearrangement links TRBV11-1 to TRBJ2-1, with 8 positions matching TRBD1. Germline V gene lookup returns CDR1 SGHAT and CDR2 FQDESV (reference sequence). The ends lost 6 bases at V and 0 bases at J; junction bases unmatched: 7. CDR3 length: 16 residues.

This clonotype was seen a handful of times. V usage is TRBV5-1 and J usage is TRBJ1-6; no definite D call. The CDR3 totals 15 residues. Germline V CDR1 and CDR2: SGHRS, YFSETQ. V was trimmed by 3 bases and J by 10 bases, leaving 17 bases between them. The CDR3 loop is CASSSYAGYGSPLHF. The CDR3 bases are TGCGCCAGCAGCTCCTACGCGGGGTATGGCTCACCCCTCCACTTT.

This clonotype was seen more than once but under ten times. V gene TRBV7-2 combines with J gene TRBJ2-1; either TRBD1 or TRBD2 may supply D (6 bases each). This CDR3 has 16 residues. With 5 bases removed from V and 6 bases from J, the gap between germline ends came to 20 bases. From germline, CDR1 is SGHTA and CDR2 FQGNSA. CDR3 residues: CASSPRVTEGVNEQFF. The CDR3 DNA reads TGTGCCAGCAGCCCAAGGGTAACGGAGGGGGTCAATGAGCAGTTCTTC.

This clonotype has ten or more counts. J is TRBJ1-2 and V is TRBV12-3 or TRBV12-4; 7 positions match TRBD1. V trimming: 3 bases; J trimming: 7 bases; junction bases outside the gene matches: 11. This CDR3 has 15 residues. CDR3 sequence (DNA): TGTGCCAGCAGTTTGGAGGGGGCAACCCGGCTTGGCTACACCTTC. Its protein product is CASSLEGATRLGYTF.

This chain joins TRBV5-5 and TRBJ2-1, with 8 bases matching TRBD1. This CDR3 comprises 15 residues. V gave up 1 base and J gave up 10 bases; unmatched junction bases: 10. Per germline, CDR1 SGHKS and CDR2 YYEKEE (reference sequence). The CDR3 bases are TGTGCCAGCAGCTTGTCCGGACAGGGCTTTAGGGAGCAGTTCTTC. Translation gives CASSLSGQGFREQFF.

CDR3 coding DNA: TGTGCCAGCAGCCGCCTTTACGACTATGGCTACACCTTC. It yields the protein CASSRLYDYGYTF. The chain combines TRBV6-5 with TRBJ1-2, with no clear D. Germline V gene data show CDR1 as MNHEY and CDR2 as SVGAGI. CDR3 length: 13 residues. The ends were cut back, 6 bases at V and 3 bases at J, with 11 bases in the middle.